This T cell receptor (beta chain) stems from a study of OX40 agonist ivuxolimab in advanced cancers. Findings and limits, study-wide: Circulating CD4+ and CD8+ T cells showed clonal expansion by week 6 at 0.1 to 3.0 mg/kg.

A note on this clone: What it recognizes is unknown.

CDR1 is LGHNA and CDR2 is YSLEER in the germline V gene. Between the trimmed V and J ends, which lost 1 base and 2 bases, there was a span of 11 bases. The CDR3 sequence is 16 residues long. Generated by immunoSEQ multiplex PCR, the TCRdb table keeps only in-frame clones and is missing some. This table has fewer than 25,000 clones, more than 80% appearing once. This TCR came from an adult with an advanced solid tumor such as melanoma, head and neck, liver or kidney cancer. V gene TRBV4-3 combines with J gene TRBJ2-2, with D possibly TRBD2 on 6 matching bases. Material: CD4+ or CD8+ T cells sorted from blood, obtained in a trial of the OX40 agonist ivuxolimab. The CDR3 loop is CASSQAAGTNTGELFF. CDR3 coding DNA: TGCGCCAGCAGCCAAGCCGCGGGGACCAACACCGGGGAGCTGTTTTTT.